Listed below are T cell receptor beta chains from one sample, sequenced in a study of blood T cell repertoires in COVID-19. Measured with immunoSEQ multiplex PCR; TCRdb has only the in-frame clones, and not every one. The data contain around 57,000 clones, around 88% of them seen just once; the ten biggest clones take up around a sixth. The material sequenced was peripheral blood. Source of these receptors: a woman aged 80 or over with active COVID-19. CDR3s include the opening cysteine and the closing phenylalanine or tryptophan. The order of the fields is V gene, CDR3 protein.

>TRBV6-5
CASSSPGGDTQYF
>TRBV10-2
CASSETGTSIVEQYF
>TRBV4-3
CASSQDIEGLQFF
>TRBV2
CASSERQGAKAYEQYF
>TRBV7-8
CASSPVTGSSTNEKLFF
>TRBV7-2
CASSLDVQNYGYTF
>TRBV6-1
CASSEPGLDTQYF
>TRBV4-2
CASSQERASYGYTF
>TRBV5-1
CASSVSGATEAFF
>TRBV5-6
CASSLGGLAEETQYF
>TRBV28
CASSLRQGRETQYF
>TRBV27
CASSIRQGAQGYGYTF
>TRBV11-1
CASSRRGISYEQYF
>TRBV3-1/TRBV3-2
CASSPGLGGRWETQYF
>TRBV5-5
CASSLSGNTGELFF
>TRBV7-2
CASSSTPGQGAFGYTF
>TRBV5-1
CASSLGWSLSNEQFF
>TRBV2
CASSVRQGSGANVLTF
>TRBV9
CASSVQQDPEIEQFF
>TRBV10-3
CAISEQSATNEKLFF